This T cell receptor beta chain stems from a study of T cells in Graves' hyperthyroidism and ophthalmopathy. The study, taken as a whole, reports: Using 13 V-J features, a model discriminated ophthalmopathy from stable hyperthyroidism.

J gave up 2 bases and V 5 bases, and 8 bases lay outside the gene matches. The CDR3 length is 15 residues. The germline V gene has CDR1 MNHNS and CDR2 SASEGT. In its sample, this clonotype was seen many times. Its target is unknown. The source material, RNA transcripts, was used to amplify TCR beta CDR3 regions. The HTBI set primed first-round TCR CDR3 RT-PCR. TCRdb re-analysed the multiplex PCR reads in MiXCR, keeping a single row per CDR3 protein. The repertoire holds under 700,000 distinct CDR3 sequences, with 16% as singletons. Absence of ophthalmopathy progression within 18 months defined stable Graves' hyperthyroidism.

This sequence joins TRBV6-1 and TRBJ2-5, with 7 bases fitting TRBD1. The sequencing sample was made of blood. The source is a woman younger than 30 with Graves' hyperthyroidism. In DNA form, the CDR3 reads TGTGCCAGCAGTAAGCATAGACAGGGTCAAGAGACCCAGTACTTC. Translation: CASSKHRQGQETQYF.